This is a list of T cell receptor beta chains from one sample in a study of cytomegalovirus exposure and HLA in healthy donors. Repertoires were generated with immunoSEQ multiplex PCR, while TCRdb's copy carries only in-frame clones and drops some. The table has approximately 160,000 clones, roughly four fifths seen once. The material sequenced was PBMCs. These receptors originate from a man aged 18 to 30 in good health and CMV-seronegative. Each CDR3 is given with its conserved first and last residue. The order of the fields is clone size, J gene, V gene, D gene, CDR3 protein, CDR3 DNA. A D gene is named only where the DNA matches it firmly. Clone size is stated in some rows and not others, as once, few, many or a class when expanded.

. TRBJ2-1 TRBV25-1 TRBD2 CASGGLASYNEQFF TGTGCCAGCGGGGGACTAGCGTCTTACAATGAGCAGTTCTTC
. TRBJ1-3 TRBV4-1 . CASSQERRFSGNTIYF TGCGCCAGCAGCCAAGAAAGGAGATTCTCTGGAAACACCATATATTTT
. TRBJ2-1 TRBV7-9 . CASSLALGANNEQFF TGTGCCAGCAGCTTAGCGCTCGGTGCTAACAATGAGCAGTTCTTC
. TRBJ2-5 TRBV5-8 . CASRPVPRQETQYF TGTGCCAGCCGACCCGTGCCGAGGCAAGAGACCCAGTACTTC
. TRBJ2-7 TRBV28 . CASGPKGREQYF TGTGCCAGCGGCCCCAAGGGGCGCGAGCAGTACTTC
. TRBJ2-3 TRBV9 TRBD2 CASSVGASGRGTDTQYF TGTGCCAGCAGCGTAGGTGCTAGCGGGAGAGGCACAGATACGCAGTATTTT
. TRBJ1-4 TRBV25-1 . CASSGPRTAANEKLFF TGTGCCAGCAGTGGGCCTCGGACAGCGGCTAATGAAAAACTGTTTTTT
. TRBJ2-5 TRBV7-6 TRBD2 CASSDITGLAETQYF TGTGCCAGCAGCGACATTACGGGACTAGCGGAGACCCAGTACTTC
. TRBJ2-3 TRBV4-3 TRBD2 CASSQNGALAGTDTQYF TGCGCCAGCAGCCAAAACGGAGCACTAGCGGGTACAGATACGCAGTATTTT
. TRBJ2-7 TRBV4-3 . CASSPGHSTYEQYF TGCGCCAGCAGCCCGGGACATTCGACCTACGAGCAGTACTTC
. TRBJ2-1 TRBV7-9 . CASSPVSLGGDEQFF TGTGCCAGCAGCCCAGTAAGTTTAGGGGGGGATGAGCAGTTCTTC
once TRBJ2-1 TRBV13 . CASSYGNSGPFGFF TGTGCCAGCAGCTACGGGAACAGCGGTCCCTTCGGGTTCTTC
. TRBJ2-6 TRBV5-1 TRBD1 CASSPGQTSGANVLTF TGCGCCAGCAGCCCGGGACAGACGTCTGGGGCCAACGTCCTGACTTTC
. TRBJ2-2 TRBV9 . CASSVGGANTGELFF TGTGCCAGCAGCGTAGGCGGGGCGAACACCGGGGAGCTGTTTTTT
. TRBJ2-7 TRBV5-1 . CASSPGQSYEQYF TGCGCCAGCAGCCCAGGACAGTCCTACGAGCAGTACTTC
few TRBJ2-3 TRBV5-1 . CASSEQDTQYF TGCGCCAGCAGCGAGCAAGATACGCAGTATTTT
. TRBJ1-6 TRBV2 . CASSIQGTGNSPLHF TGTGCCAGCAGCATACAGGGTACCGGTAATTCACCCCTCCACTTT
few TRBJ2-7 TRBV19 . CASRSGQNSYEQYF TGTGCCAGTAGATCGGGACAAAACTCCTACGAGCAGTACTTC
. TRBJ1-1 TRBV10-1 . CASSESSLLGVNTEAFF TGCGCCAGCAGTGAGTCGAGTCTCCTCGGGGTGAACACTGAAGCTTTCTTT
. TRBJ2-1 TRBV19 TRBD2 CASGLGPNEQFF TGTGCCAGCGGACTAGGACCCAATGAGCAGTTCTTC
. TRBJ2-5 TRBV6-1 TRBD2 CASHPGGNQETQYF TGTGCCAGCCACCCCGGGGGGAACCAAGAGACCCAGTACTTC
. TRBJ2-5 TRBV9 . CASSGQLQETQYF TGTGCCAGCAGCGGACAGCTACAAGAGACCCAGTACTTC